The rows below give T cell receptor beta chains drawn from one sample of a study of cytomegalovirus exposure and HLA in healthy donors. Clones were sequenced by immunoSEQ multiplex PCR, and TCRdb holds only the in-frame ones, with some missing. The sample consists of approximately 150,000 clones, around two thirds of them appearing once. Sequencing was done on a sample of PBMCs. These TCRs come from a young man in good health and CMV-seropositive. The CDR3 runs from the conserved cysteine through the conserved F or W. D genes are given only for firm matches. Rows give clone size only sometimes, using once, few, many, or a class for an expanded clone.

V	size	J	D	CDR3	DNA
TRBV5-1	.	TRBJ2-3	.	CASSLGTGIEYTQYF	TGCGCCAGCAGCTTGGGGACTGGAATTGAGTATACGCAGTATTTT
TRBV11-2	.	TRBJ2-5	.	CASSPPWGRRDQETQYF	TGTGCCAGCAGCCCACCGTGGGGGAGGCGCGACCAAGAGACCCAGTACTTC
TRBV5-1	.	TRBJ1-1	.	CASSSQGAQRGGWTEAFF	TGCGCCAGCAGCTCACAGGGCGCCCAGAGAGGTGGGTGGACTGAAGCTTTCTTT
TRBV19	.	TRBJ2-1	TRBD1	CASEGQGTGNEQFF	TGTGCCAGTGAGGGACAGGGGACGGGGAATGAGCAGTTCTTC
TRBV7-8	.	TRBJ1-1	.	CASSQGTGRGGEAFF	TGTGCCAGCAGCCAAGGTACCGGGAGGGGAGGCGAAGCTTTCTTT
TRBV6-1	.	TRBJ2-5	.	CASSGLSTAQETQYF	TGTGCCAGCAGTGGGTTGTCGACAGCACAAGAGACCCAGTACTTC
TRBV19	.	TRBJ1-5	TRBD1	CASRPRQGAQHF	TGTGCCAGTAGACCCCGACAGGGAGCCCAGCATTTT
TRBV29-1	.	TRBJ2-2	TRBD1	CSVPTGPGDTGELFF	TGCAGCGTCCCGACAGGGCCAGGGGACACCGGGGAGCTGTTTTTT
TRBV7-8	.	TRBJ2-7	TRBD1	CASSPQDRGYEQYF	TGTGCCAGCAGCCCCCAGGACAGGGGCTACGAGCAGTACTTC
TRBV11-3	.	TRBJ2-7	TRBD2	CASSLSGRTTYEQYF	TGTGCCAGCAGCCTTAGCGGGAGGACCACCTACGAGCAGTACTTC
TRBV11-3	.	TRBJ1-1	TRBD1	CASSFRQGTGTEAFF	TGTGCCAGCAGCTTTAGACAGGGGACGGGCACTGAAGCTTTCTTT
TRBV7-9	.	TRBJ2-5	.	CASSPLGQEDQETQYF	TGTGCCAGCAGCCCCCTTGGGCAGGAAGACCAAGAGACCCAGTACTTC
TRBV29-1	few	TRBJ2-4	TRBD2	CSVEGLAAPIQYF	TGCAGCGTTGAAGGACTAGCGGCCCCAATTCAGTACTTC
TRBV6-4	many	TRBJ2-1	TRBD2	CASSERESNEQFF	TGTGCCAGCAGTGAGCGGGAGAGCAATGAGCAGTTCTTC
TRBV18	.	TRBJ1-2	.	CASSPDQGGPYGYTF	TGTGCCAGCTCACCAGACCAAGGCGGGCCCTATGGCTACACCTTC
TRBV18	.	TRBJ2-7	TRBD2	CASSPGEGYEQYF	TGTGCCAGCTCACCAGGGGAGGGCTACGAGCAGTACTTC
TRBV6-5	.	TRBJ2-1	TRBD1	CASSGDRGKYNEQFF	TGTGCCAGCAGTGGGGACAGGGGTAAATACAATGAGCAGTTCTTC
TRBV9	.	TRBJ2-3	TRBD2	CASSVGTVAGVFNTQYF	TGTGCCAGCAGCGTAGGTACGGTAGCGGGAGTCTTCAATACGCAGTATTTT
TRBV9	once	TRBJ2-1	.	CASSGRGGSPSFWYEQFF	TGTGCCAGCAGCGGCCGGGGAGGTAGCCCGAGTTTTTGGTATGAGCAGTTCTTC
TRBV4-1	.	TRBJ2-5	.	CASSLRRRETQYF	TGCGCCAGCAGCCTGCGACGGAGGGAGACCCAGTACTTC
TRBV30	.	TRBJ2-3	.	CAWSSSTDTQYF	TGTGCCTGGAGTTCCTCCACAGATACGCAGTATTTT
TRBV10-3	few	TRBJ1-1	.	CAIREDRNTEAFF	TGTGCCATCAGAGAAGATAGGAACACTGAAGCTTTCTTT
TRBV5-1	.	TRBJ2-5	.	CASSLGGGLETQYF	TGCGCCAGCAGCTTGGGTGGGGGCCTAGAGACCCAGTACTTC
TRBV7-9	.	TRBJ2-7	TRBD2	CASSGTSSYEQYF	TGTGCCAGCAGTGGGACTAGCTCCTACGAGCAGTACTTC
TRBV5-8	few	TRBJ1-5	.	CASSQLVSRAQHF	TGTGCCAGCAGCCAACTCGTTAGTCGTGCCCAGCATTTT
TRBV27	.	TRBJ2-7	.	CASSLQTGRSSYEQYF	TGTGCCAGCAGTTTACAGACAGGTCGGAGCTCCTACGAGCAGTACTTC
TRBV5-1	.	TRBJ2-5	TRBD2	CASSLLGRTQETQYF	TGCGCCAGCAGCTTGCTCGGGAGGACACAAGAGACCCAGTACTTC